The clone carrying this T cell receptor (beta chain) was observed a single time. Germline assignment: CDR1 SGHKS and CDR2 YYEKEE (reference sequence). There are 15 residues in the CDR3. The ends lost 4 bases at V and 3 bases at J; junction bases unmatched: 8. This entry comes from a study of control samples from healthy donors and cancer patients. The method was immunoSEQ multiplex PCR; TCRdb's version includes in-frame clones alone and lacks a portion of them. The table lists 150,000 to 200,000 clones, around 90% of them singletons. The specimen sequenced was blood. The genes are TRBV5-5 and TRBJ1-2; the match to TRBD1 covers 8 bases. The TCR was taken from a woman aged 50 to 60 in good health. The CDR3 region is CASSNELTGDYGYTF. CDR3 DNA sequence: TGTGCCAGCAGCAACGAGTTGACAGGGGACTATGGCTACACCTTC.